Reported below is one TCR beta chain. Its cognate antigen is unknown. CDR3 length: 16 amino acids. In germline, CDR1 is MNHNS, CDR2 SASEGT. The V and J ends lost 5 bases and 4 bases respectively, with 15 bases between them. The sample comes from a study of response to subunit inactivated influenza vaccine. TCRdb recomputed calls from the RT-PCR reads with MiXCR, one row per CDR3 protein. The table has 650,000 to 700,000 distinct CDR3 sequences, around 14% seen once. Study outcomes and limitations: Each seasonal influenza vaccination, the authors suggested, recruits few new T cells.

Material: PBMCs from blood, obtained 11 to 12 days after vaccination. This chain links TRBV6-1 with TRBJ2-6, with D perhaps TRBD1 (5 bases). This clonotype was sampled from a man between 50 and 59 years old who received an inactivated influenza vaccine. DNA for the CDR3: TGTGCCAGCAGTCTGATTCAGGGTGCCGGGGCCAACGTCCTGACTTTC. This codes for CASSLIQGAGANVLTF.